The 18 T cell receptor beta chains in this list originate from one sample, sequenced in a study of T cell responses to AZD1222 COVID-19 vaccine. Data came from immunoSEQ multiplex PCR; TCRdb stores just in-frame clones and leaves some out. The data hold around 110,000 clones, with around 90% observed a single time. Here the sequenced sample was peripheral blood, taken on day 0 of AZD1222 vaccination. These receptors originate from an adult in good health.

DNA of the CDR3: TGTGCCAGTAGCCTGGGACACTCCAAAGAGACCCAGTACTTC. Amino acid sequence: CASSLGHSKETQYF. The chain carries TRBV19 and TRBJ2-5; TRBD1 is a possible D gene (6 bases). Germline CDR1 reads LNHDA; CDR2 reads SQIVND (reference sequence). Trimming left V 6 bases short and J 3 bases short, with 14 bases between. CDR3 length: 14 residues.

The rearrangement joins TRBV9 to TRBJ1-2; D unresolved. The CDR3 has 14 amino acids. From germline, CDR1 is SGDLS and CDR2 YYNGEE. Between the trimmed V and J ends, which lost 3 bases and 4 bases, there was a span of 13 bases. The CDR3 here is CASSGGSSGYGYTF. CDR3 DNA: TGTGCCAGCAGCGGAGGGAGTTCAGGCTATGGCTACACCTTC.

The chain joins TRBV6-2 or TRBV6-3 to TRBJ1-5; D remains ambiguous. This CDR3 contains 14 residues. Trimming shortened V by 6 bases and J by 6 bases, and 15 bases separated the two germline ends. Germline-derived CDR1 and CDR2 are MNHEY and SVGEGT. In DNA form, the CDR3 reads TGTGCCAGCAGCGACCCGGGAGGTTCTCAGCCCCAGCATTTT. Encoded protein: CASSDPGGSQPQHF.

The chain's CDR3 is CASSQGGTLNYGYTF. The CDR3 DNA reads as TGCGCCAGCAGCCAAGGGGGGACCCTTAACTATGGCTACACCTTC. The chain combines TRBV4-1 with TRBJ1-2; TRBD1 is a possible D gene (5 bases). Germline V gene sequence: CDR1 MGHRA, CDR2 YSYEKL. The CDR3 extends over 15 amino acids. Trimming removed 1 base from V and 1 base from J, with 10 bases in between.

The chain combines TRBV5-8 with TRBJ1-1; D gene unclear. Trimming shortened V by 2 bases and J by 0 bases, and 8 bases separated the two germline ends. The CDR3 covers 14 residues. Germline assignment: CDR1 SGHTS and CDR2 YDEGEE. CDR3 amino acids: CASSFRGVNTEAFF. The CDR3 bases are TGTGCCAGCAGCTTCCGAGGCGTGAACACTGAAGCTTTCTTT.

The chain uses TRBV2 and TRBJ1-2; TRBD1 aligns across 10 bases. CDR3 length equals 14 residues. Germline CDR1 is SNHLY and CDR2 is FYNNEI. V was clipped by 6 bases and J by 4 bases; unmatched bases: 5. The CDR3 nucleotides read TGTGCCAGCAGCCGGGACAGGGGCGTCTATGGCTACACCTTC. Translation: CASSRDRGVYGYTF.

The chain has TRBV12-3 or TRBV12-4 and TRBJ1-2; perhaps TRBD1 as D (5 bases). CDR3 length: 11 amino acids. V lost 6 bases to trimming and J lost 6 bases, with 8 bases between them. CDR3 bases: TGTGCCAGCAGGGGGCTTGATGGCTACACCTTC. Translated, it gives CASRGLDGYTF.

The V gene is TRBV6-2 or TRBV6-3, the J gene TRBJ1-5; D ambiguous. V lost 0 bases, J lost 11 bases, and 8 bases lay in between. Germline CDR1 MNHEY, CDR2 SVGEGT. The CDR3 consists of 12 residues. The CDR3 loop is CASSYSRVAQHF. The CDR3 DNA reads TGTGCCAGCAGTTACTCGCGTGTGGCCCAGCATTTT.

The V and J genes are TRBV5-1 and TRBJ1-4; D uncertain. Deletions cut 2 bases from V and 6 bases from J, with 20 bases between. This CDR3 region has 17 residues. From germline, CDR1 is SGHRS and CDR2 YFSETQ. CDR3 amino acids: CASSLDGRPSPDEKLFF. The DNA of the CDR3 is TGCGCCAGCAGCTTAGACGGACGGCCCAGTCCGGATGAAAAACTGTTTTTT.

The genes are TRBV6-5 and TRBJ2-7; D possibly corresponds to TRBD1 (6 bases). The V and J ends lost 4 bases and 0 bases respectively, with 10 bases between them. CDR3 length equals 14 residues. Germline V gene data show CDR1 as MNHEY and CDR2 as SVGAGI. CDR3 nucleotide sequence: TGTGCCAGCAGTTTCTCCAGGGGCTCCTACGAGCAGTACTTC. It encodes CASSFSRGSYEQYF.

This sequence joins TRBV5-1 and TRBJ2-2; 13 positions match TRBD2. CDR1 and CDR2 from the germline V gene are SGHRS and YFSETQ. The J segment lost 4 bases and the V segment lost 5 bases, leaving 11 bases of the junction unmatched. The CDR3 is made up of 18 amino acids. In nucleotides, the CDR3 is TGCGCCAGCAGACCCCCGGGGACTAGCGGGGACATCACCGGGGAGCTGTTTTTT. Its translation: CASRPPGTSGDITGELFF.

The CDR3 DNA reads as TGTGCCAGCAGCTTAACCCGGGGGGGCAATCAGCCCCAGCATTTT. As protein: CASSLTRGGNQPQHF. The V gene is TRBV7-2, the J gene TRBJ1-5, with D possibly being TRBD1 (5 bases). The V end was cut by 2 bases, the J end by 2 bases, with 10 bases between. Germline loops: CDR1 SGHTA, CDR2 FQGNSA. The CDR3 runs 15 residues.

Note on this clone: The same CDR3 also results from other DNA sequences found in this sample. V usage is TRBV7-2 and J usage is TRBJ2-3; D gene uncertain. The germline V gene has CDR1 SGHTA and CDR2 FQGNSA. Trimming pared 5 bases from V and 3 bases from J, leaving 9 bases between. CDR3 length equals 13 residues. CDR3 loop: CASSPVGTDTQYF. The CDR3 DNA reads TGTGCCAGCAGCCCGGTGGGGACAGATACGCAGTATTTT.

The count of this clone is one. The chain joins TRBV5-1 to TRBJ1-2, with 9 bases identical to TRBD1. V dropped 4 bases and J dropped 8; count of bases not matched to a gene: 15. Germline CDR1 and CDR2: SGHRS and YFSETQ. The CDR3 covers 16 residues. The CDR3 spells CASSPVSPTGGEGYTF. DNA of the CDR3: TGCGCCAGCAGCCCAGTGTCGCCGACAGGGGGGGAAGGCTACACCTTC.

This chain links TRBV19 with TRBJ2-7; D may match TRBD1 or TRBD2 (5 bases each). Trimming left V 5 bases short and J 3 bases short, with 20 bases between. This CDR3 has 16 residues. Germline CDR1 is LNHDA and CDR2 is SQIVND (reference sequence). The CDR3 bases are TGTGCCAGTAGTCCCCGCCGGGACCCTACAAACTACGAGCAGTACTTC. This encodes CASSPRRDPTNYEQYF.

V and J are TRBV7-2 and TRBJ2-5; D gene unclear. CDR3 length equals 16 residues. V was cut by 4 bases and J by 5 bases, with 20 bases left in between. The germline V gene has CDR1 SGHTA and CDR2 FQGNSA. The CDR3 spells CASSSDLATYRETQYF. The CDR3 DNA sequence: TGTGCCAGCAGCTCCGACTTAGCAACCTATCGGGAGACCCAGTACTTC.

J is TRBJ2-1 and V is TRBV6-6, with 9 bases identical to TRBD1. Per the germline V gene, CDR1 is MNHNY and CDR2 is SVGAGI (reference sequence). Trimming removed 6 bases from V and 8 bases from J; junction bases left unmatched: 8. The CDR3 length is 14 residues. CDR3: CASSRQGGVDEQFF. Written as DNA, the CDR3 is TGTGCCAGCAGCAGACAGGGGGGAGTCGATGAGCAGTTCTTC.

The V and J genes are TRBV5-5 and TRBJ1-2; 7 nucleotides agree with TRBD1. V lost 4 bases, J lost 4 bases, and 16 bases stayed unmatched. Germline CDR1 SGHKS, CDR2 YYEKEE (reference sequence). CDR3 length: 17 amino acids. The CDR3 nucleotides are TGTGCCAGCAGCCCGGGACAGATCCGAGAATTTAGCTATGGCTACACCTTC. Amino acids: CASSPGQIREFSYGYTF. The full variable domain, with the rest looked up from reference TRBV5-5 and TRBJ1-2, is DAGVTQSPTHLIKTRGQQVTLRCSPISGHKSVSWYQQVLGQGPQFIFQYYEKEERGRGNFPDRFSARQFPNYSSELNVNALLLGDSALYLCASSPGQIREFSYGYTFGSGTRLTVV.